The 19 T cell receptor beta chains reported below all come from one sample, sequenced in a study of T cells in Graves' hyperthyroidism and ophthalmopathy. RNA transcripts served as the template for amplifying TCR beta CDR3 regions. TCR CDR3 underwent first-round RT-PCR with the HTBI primer set. TCRdb reprocessed the multiplex PCR reads with MiXCR, giving one entry per CDR3 protein. The sample holds 350,000 or so distinct CDR3 sequences; around a sixth are singletons and the top ten take roughly 15%. The sample consisted of blood. These receptors all come from a woman aged 35 to 49 with Graves' ophthalmopathy.

This clonotype was counted at least ten times. Written as DNA, the CDR3 is TGTGCCAGCAGGATAGCGGGAGCCTACGAGCAGTACTTC. It is translated as CASRIAGAYEQYF. The chain carries TRBV12-3 or TRBV12-4 and TRBJ2-7; 9 bases are shared with TRBD2. The CDR3 length is 13 residues. V was clipped by 6 bases and J by 2 bases; unmatched bases: 2.

The chain employs TRBV6-2 or TRBV6-3 and TRBJ1-5; TRBD1 might be the D (5 bases). The V and J ends lost 6 bases and 3 bases respectively, with 18 bases between them. CDR3 length: 16 amino acids. CDR1 MNHEY and CDR2 SVGEGT come from the germline V gene. CDR3 amino acids: CASSRGTGTNNQPQHF. In DNA, the CDR3 is TGTGCCAGCAGCCGGGGGACCGGGACCAACAATCAGCCCCAGCATTTT.

This clonotype showed up many times. The chain combines TRBV28 with TRBJ2-5; TRBD1 is a possible D gene (5 bases). The germline V gene encodes CDR1 MDHEN and CDR2 SYDVKM. V lost 1 base to trimming and J lost 1 base, with 16 bases between them. The CDR3 contains 17 residues. CDR3 coding DNA: TGTGCCAGCAGTTTATCATCCAGGGAAGAAATCCAAGAGACCCAGTACTTC. Its translation: CASSLSSREEIQETQYF.

This clonotype was recorded at least ten times. This chain joins TRBV6-1 and TRBJ2-6; D gene uncertain. V gave up 1 base and J gave up 0 bases, with 10 bases separating them. The germline gives CDR1 MNHNS, CDR2 SASEGT. The CDR3 is 17 amino acids. CDR3 nucleotide sequence: TGTGCCAGCAGTGAAGTCGGCACCCGCTCTGGGGCCAACGTCCTGACTTTC. Amino acids: CASSEVGTRSGANVLTF.

This clonotype came up many times. The chain uses TRBV2 and TRBJ2-7; 11 bases align to TRBD2. This CDR3 region has 15 residues. V shed 8 bases, J shed 4 bases, and the junction held 10 bases outside the gene matches. Germline-derived CDR1 and CDR2 are SNHLY and FYNNEI. Written as DNA, the CDR3 is TGTGCCAGCCGCCTGCCTAGCGGGAGGATTTACGAGCAGTACTTC. As protein: CASRLPSGRIYEQYF.

This clonotype has ten or more counts. The J gene is TRBJ2-7, the V gene TRBV4-3, with TRBD2 as a possible D gene (6 bases). Trimming removed 3 bases at V and 2 bases at J, with 11 bases between. Germline V gives CDR1 LGHNA, CDR2 YSLEER. This CDR3 has 14 amino acids. CDR3 DNA sequence: TGCGCCAGCAGCCAGCAGGGAGGCCCCTACGAGCAGTACTTC. It specifies CASSQQGGPYEQYF.

This clonotype was seen many times. The chain combines TRBV12-5 with TRBJ1-1; D gene ambiguous. The CDR3 totals 14 residues. V lost 2 bases, J lost 1 base, and 8 bases lay in between. Germline loops: CDR1 LGHNT, CDR2 FRNRAP. CDR3 sequence reads: CASGLTVPNTEAFF. For the CDR3, the DNA is TGTGCTAGTGGTTTGACTGTCCCGAACACTGAAGCTTTCTTT. The variable domain in full, completed from reference TRBV12-5 and TRBJ1-1, reads DARVTQTPRHKVTEMGQEVTMRCQPILGHNTVFWYRQTMMQGLELLAYFRNRAPLDDSGMPKDRFSAEMPDATLATLKIQPSEPRDSAVYFCASGLTVPNTEAFFGQGTRLTVV.

This clonotype showed up many times. The chain has TRBV12-3 or TRBV12-4 and TRBJ1-1; D unresolved. V was cut by 3 bases and J by 2 bases, with 10 bases left in between. The CDR3 is made up of 14 amino acids. CDR3 sequence reads: CASSFGPGNTEAFF. The DNA for the CDR3 is TGTGCCAGCAGTTTTGGGCCAGGAAACACTGAAGCTTTCTTT.

At least ten counts were recorded for this clonotype. Possible read error: a much larger clone is one base away. The gene calls are TRBV10-3 and TRBJ1-5; D remains ambiguous. The CDR3 runs 13 residues. Per the germline V gene, CDR1 is ENHRY and CDR2 is SYGVKD. CDR3 sequence (DNA): TGTGCCACCAGTGAGGAAGGGAATCAGCCCCAGCATTTT. It is translated as CATSEEGNQPQHF.

This clonotype was observed many times. J is TRBJ2-3 and V is TRBV30, with TRBD1 as a possible D gene (6 bases). Between the trimmed V and J ends, which lost 7 bases and 6 bases, there was a span of 20 bases. Germline V gene sequence: CDR1 GTSNPN, CDR2 SVGIG (reference sequence). This CDR3 has 14 residues. This CDR3 reads CAFYQGIHVDTQYF. CDR3 DNA: TGTGCCTTCTACCAGGGGATTCATGTGGATACGCAGTATTTT.

This clonotype was found many times. The chain links TRBV15 to TRBJ2-2; D may be TRBD1 or TRBD2 (5 bases each). V lost 3 bases and J 4 bases, leaving 15 bases between the germline ends. The CDR3 extends over 16 amino acids. Germline V CDR1 and CDR2: LNHNV, YYDKDF (reference sequence). The CDR3 spells CATSRPGTGRTGELFF. The CDR3 nucleotides are TGTGCCACCAGCAGGCCCGGGACCGGACGCACCGGGGAGCTGTTTTTT.

This clonotype was observed at least ten times. The chain joins TRBV6-5 to TRBJ1-5; D not resolved. With 6 bases removed from V and 2 bases from J, the gap between germline ends came to 8 bases. CDR1 and CDR2 (germline): MNHEY, SVGAGI. The length of the CDR3 is 13 residues. The CDR3 here is CASRGDGNQPQHF. The DNA for the CDR3 is TGTGCCAGCAGAGGAGACGGCAATCAGCCCCAGCATTTT.

The chain employs TRBV6-1 and TRBJ1-2; weak D call: TRBD1 (6 bases). V lost 0 bases and J lost 7, with 12 bases in between. Germline CDR1 MNHNS, CDR2 SASEGT. The CDR3 has 14 residues. CDR3 loop: CASSEARGRVGYTF. The DNA of the CDR3 is TGTGCCAGCAGTGAAGCTAGGGGGAGGGTTGGCTACACCTTC.

Many counts were recorded for this clonotype. The chain has TRBV10-3 and TRBJ2-5; D is unclear. This CDR3 has 15 amino acids. The germline gives CDR1 ENHRY, CDR2 SYGVKD. The V gene lost 2 bases and the J gene lost 2 bases, with 12 bases spanning the gap. CDR3 nucleotides: TGTGCCATCAGTGAGAATACCGGCGGACAAGAGACCCAGTACTTC. Translation gives CAISENTGGQETQYF.

This clonotype was seen ten or more times. The rearrangement links TRBV28 to TRBJ2-2, with TRBD2 identical over 7 bases. The germline V gene encodes CDR1 MDHEN and CDR2 SYDVKM. The CDR3 sequence is 17 residues long. Losses at the gene ends were 1 base for V and 7 bases for J; bases not matched to a gene: 12. The CDR3 spells CASSLYHGLVGIGELFF. The CDR3, as DNA: TGTGCCAGCAGTTTATACCACGGACTAGTTGGTATCGGGGAGCTGTTTTTT.

The rearrangement joins TRBV29-1 to TRBJ2-7, with a possible D match to TRBD1 (6 bases). Germline V lookup: CDR1 SQVTM, CDR2 ANQGSEA. V dropped 4 bases and J dropped 6 bases, with 16 bases sitting between them. The CDR3 length is 13 residues. CDR3 region: CSVAKSQGSEQYF. CDR3 bases: TGCAGCGTTGCCAAAAGTCAGGGGAGCGAGCAGTACTTC.

This clonotype was picked up a small number of times. J is TRBJ2-7 and V is TRBV18; 9 bases are a match to TRBD1. In germline, CDR1 is KGHSH, CDR2 LQKENI. CDR3 length: 14 amino acids. Unmatched junction bases numbered 7, after V lost 4 bases and J lost 6 bases. CDR3 coding DNA: TGTGCCAGCTCACTCGACAGGGGGAGTCTCGAGCAGTACTTC. Its protein is CASSLDRGSLEQYF.

The chain links TRBV5-1 to TRBJ1-1; 7 positions agree with TRBD1. V trimming: 2 bases; J trimming: 1 base; junction bases outside the gene matches: 17. The germline V gene encodes CDR1 SGHRS and CDR2 YFSETQ. This CDR3 contains 19 residues. The CDR3 DNA reads TGCGCCAGCAGCTTCCTGGGACAGATCTACTCCTTGGAGAACACTGAAGCTTTCTTT. Its translation: CASSFLGQIYSLENTEAFF.

This clonotype showed up many times. The rearrangement links TRBV25-1 to TRBJ2-7; 13 bases are shared with TRBD2. With V trimmed by 6 bases and J by 3 bases, 20 bases remained unmatched. Germline loops: CDR1 MGHDK, CDR2 SYGVNS. There are 20 residues in the CDR3. The CDR3 reads CASSLDSPLGLAGANYEQYF. CDR3 in DNA: TGTGCCAGCAGCCTAGACAGCCCCTTAGGACTAGCGGGAGCCAACTACGAGCAGTACTTC.